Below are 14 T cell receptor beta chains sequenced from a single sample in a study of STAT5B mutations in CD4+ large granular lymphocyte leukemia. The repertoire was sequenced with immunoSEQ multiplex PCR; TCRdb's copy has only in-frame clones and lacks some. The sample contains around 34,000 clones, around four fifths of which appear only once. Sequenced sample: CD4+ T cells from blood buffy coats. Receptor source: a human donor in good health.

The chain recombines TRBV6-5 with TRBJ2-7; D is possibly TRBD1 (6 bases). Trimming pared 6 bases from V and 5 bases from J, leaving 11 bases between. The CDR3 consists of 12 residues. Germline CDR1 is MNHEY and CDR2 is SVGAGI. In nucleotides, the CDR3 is TGTGCCAGCAGCGAACGGACAGACGAGCAGTACTTC. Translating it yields CASSERTDEQYF.

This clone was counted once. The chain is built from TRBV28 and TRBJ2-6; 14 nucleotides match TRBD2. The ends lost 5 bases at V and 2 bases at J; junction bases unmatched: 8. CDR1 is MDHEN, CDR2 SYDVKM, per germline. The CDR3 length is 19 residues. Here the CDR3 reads CASSPPPGLAGAGANVLTF. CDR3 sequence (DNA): TGTGCCAGCAGTCCCCCACCGGGACTAGCGGGAGCTGGGGCCAACGTCCTGACTTTC.

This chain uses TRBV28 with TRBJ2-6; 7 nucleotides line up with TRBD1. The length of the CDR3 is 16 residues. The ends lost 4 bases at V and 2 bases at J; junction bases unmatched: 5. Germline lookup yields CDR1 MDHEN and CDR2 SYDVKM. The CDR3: CASSSTGFAGANVLTF. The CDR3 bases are TGTGCCAGCAGTTCGACAGGGTTTGCTGGGGCCAACGTCCTGACTTTC. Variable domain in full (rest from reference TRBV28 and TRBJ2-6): DVKVTQSSRYLVKRTGEKVFLECVQDMDHENMFWYRQDPGLGLRLIYFSYDVKMKEKGDIPEGYSVSREKKERFSLILESASTNQTSMYLCASSSTGFAGANVLTFGAGSRLTVL.

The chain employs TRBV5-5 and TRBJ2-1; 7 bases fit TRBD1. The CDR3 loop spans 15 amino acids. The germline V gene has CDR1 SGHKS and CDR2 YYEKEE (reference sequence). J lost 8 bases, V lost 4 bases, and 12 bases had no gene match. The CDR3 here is CASSRDPTGRDEQFF. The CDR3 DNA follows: TGTGCCAGCAGCCGGGACCCGACAGGGCGGGATGAGCAGTTCTTC.

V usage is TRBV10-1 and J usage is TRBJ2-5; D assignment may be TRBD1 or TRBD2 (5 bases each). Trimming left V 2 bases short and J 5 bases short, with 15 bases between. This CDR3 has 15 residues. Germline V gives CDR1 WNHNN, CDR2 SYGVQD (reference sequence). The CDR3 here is CASSEGGPIGETQYF. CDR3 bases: TGCGCCAGCAGTGAGGGGGGACCCATTGGTGAGACCCAGTACTTC.

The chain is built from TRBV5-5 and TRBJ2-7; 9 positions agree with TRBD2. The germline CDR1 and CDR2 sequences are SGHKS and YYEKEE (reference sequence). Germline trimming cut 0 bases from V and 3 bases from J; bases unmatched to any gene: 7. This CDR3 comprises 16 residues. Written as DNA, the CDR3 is TGTGCCAGCAGCTTGGCATCAGGACTAGCGATCTACGAGCAGTACTTC. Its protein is CASSLASGLAIYEQYF.

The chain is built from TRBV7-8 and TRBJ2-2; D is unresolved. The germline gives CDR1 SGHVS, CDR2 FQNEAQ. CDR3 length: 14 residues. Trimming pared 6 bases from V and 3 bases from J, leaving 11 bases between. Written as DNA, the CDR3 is TGTGCCAGCAGTCGGCACCGGGACACCGGGGAGCTGTTTTTT. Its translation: CASSRHRDTGELFF.

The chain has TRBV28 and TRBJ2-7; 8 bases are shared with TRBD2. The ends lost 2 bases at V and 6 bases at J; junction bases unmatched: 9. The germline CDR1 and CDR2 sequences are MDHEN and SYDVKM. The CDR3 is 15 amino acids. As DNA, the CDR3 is TGTGCCAGCAGTTTACCAAGCGGGAGCTCAGGCGAGCAGTACTTC. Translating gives CASSLPSGSSGEQYF.

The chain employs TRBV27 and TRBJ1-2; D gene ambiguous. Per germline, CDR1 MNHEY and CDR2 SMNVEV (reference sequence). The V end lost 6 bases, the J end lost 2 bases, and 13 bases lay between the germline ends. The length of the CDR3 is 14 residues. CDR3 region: CASRLVTGNYGYTF. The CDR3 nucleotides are TGTGCCAGCAGACTAGTCACGGGGAACTATGGCTACACCTTC.

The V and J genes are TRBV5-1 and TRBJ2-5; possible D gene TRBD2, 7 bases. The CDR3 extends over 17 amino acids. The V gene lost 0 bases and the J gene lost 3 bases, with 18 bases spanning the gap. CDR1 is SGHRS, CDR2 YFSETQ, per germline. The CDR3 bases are TGCGCCAGCAGCTTGGGCCGGTGGGGGGGCAATAAAGAGACCCAGTACTTC. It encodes CASSLGRWGGNKETQYF. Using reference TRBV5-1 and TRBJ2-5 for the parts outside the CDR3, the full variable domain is KAGVTQTPRYLIKTRGQQVTLSCSPISGHRSVSWYQQTPGQGLQFLFEYFSETQRNKGNFPGRFSGRQFSNSRSEMNVSTLELGDSALYLCASSLGRWGGNKETQYFGPGTRLLVL.

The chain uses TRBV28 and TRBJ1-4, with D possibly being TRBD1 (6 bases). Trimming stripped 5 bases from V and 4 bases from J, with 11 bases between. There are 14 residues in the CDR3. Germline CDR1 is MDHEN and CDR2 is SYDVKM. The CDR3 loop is CASSTEQGNEKLFF. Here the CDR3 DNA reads TGTGCCAGCAGTACAGAACAGGGTAATGAAAAACTGTTTTTT.

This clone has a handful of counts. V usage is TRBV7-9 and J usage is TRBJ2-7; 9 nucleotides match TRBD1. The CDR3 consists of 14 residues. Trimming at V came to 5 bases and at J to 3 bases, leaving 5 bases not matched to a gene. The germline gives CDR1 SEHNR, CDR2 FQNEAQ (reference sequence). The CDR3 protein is CASSTPGQGYEQYF. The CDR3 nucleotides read TGTGCCAGCAGCACCCCGGGACAGGGCTACGAGCAGTACTTC. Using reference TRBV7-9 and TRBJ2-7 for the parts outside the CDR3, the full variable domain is DTGVSQNPRHKITKRGQNVTFRCDPISEHNRLYWYRQTLGQGPEFLTYFQNEAQLEKSRLLSDRFSAERPKGSFSTLEIQRTEQGDSAMYLCASSTPGQGYEQYFGPGTRLTVT.

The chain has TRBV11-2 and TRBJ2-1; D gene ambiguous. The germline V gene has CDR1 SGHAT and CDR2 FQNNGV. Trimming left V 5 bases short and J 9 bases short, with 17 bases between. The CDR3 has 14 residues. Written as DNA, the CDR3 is TGTGCCAGCAGCCCGCCTGCCGCAATGCTTGAGCAGTTCTTC. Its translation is CASSPPAAMLEQFF.

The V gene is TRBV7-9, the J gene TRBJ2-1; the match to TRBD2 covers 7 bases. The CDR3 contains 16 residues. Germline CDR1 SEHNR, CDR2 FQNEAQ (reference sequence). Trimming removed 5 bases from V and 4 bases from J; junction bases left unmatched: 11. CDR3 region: CASSPPVVAGYNEQFF. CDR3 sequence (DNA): TGTGCCAGCAGCCCCCCCGTGGTAGCGGGTTACAATGAGCAGTTCTTC.